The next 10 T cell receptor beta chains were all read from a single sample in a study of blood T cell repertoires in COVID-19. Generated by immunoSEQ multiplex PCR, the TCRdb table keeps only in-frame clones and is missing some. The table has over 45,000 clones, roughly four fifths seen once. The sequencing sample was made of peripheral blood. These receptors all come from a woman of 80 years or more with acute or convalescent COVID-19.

The CDR3 reads CASSDRGSGTGELFF. CDR3 in DNA: TGTGCCAGCAGTGACAGGGGGTCAGGTACCGGGGAGCTGTTTTTT. The chain links TRBV6-1 to TRBJ2-2; 7 bases map to TRBD1. CDR3 size: 15 residues. Germline CDR1 MNHNS, CDR2 SASEGT. The junction had 6 bases not matched to a gene; V was cut back by 3 bases and J by 5 bases.

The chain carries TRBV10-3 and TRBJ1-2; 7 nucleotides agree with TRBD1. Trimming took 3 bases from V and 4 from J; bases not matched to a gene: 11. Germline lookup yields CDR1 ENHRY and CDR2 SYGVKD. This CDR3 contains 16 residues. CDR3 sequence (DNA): TGTGCCATCAGTGACCCATACGGACAGGATCTCTATGGCTACACCTTC. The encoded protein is CAISDPYGQDLYGYTF.

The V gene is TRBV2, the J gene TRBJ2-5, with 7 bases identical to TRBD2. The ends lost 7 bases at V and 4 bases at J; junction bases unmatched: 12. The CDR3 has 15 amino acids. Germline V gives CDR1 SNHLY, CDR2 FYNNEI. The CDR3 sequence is CASKGSTSAAETQYF. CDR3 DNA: TGTGCCAGCAAGGGGAGTACTAGCGCCGCAGAGACCCAGTACTTC.

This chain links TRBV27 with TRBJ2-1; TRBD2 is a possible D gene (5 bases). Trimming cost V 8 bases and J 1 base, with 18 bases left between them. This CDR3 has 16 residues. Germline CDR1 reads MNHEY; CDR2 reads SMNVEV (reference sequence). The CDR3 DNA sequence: TGTGCCAGCCGGTCACGATTCGAGGGATCCTACAATGAGCAGTTCTTC. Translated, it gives CASRSRFEGSYNEQFF.

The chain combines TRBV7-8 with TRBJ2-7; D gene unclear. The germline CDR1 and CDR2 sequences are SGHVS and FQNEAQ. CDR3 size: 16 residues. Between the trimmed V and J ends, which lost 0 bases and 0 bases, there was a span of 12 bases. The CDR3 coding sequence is TGTGCCAGCAGCTTAGCGCTAAATGTGTACTCCTACGAGCAGTACTTC. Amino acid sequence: CASSLALNVYSYEQYF.

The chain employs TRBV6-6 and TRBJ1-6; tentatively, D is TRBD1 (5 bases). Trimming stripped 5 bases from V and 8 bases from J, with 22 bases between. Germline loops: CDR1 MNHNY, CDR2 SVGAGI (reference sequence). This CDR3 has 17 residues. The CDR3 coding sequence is TGTGCCAGCAGTCTTAACCCCGTCGGGGGGACCTATTCACCCCTCCACTTT. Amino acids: CASSLNPVGGTYSPLHF.

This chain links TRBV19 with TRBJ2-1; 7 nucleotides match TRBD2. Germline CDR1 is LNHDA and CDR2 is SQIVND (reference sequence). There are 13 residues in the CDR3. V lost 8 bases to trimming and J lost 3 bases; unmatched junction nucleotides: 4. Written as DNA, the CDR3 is TGTGCCAGTGAGCGGGGTAACTACAATGAGCAGTTCTTC. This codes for CASERGNYNEQFF.

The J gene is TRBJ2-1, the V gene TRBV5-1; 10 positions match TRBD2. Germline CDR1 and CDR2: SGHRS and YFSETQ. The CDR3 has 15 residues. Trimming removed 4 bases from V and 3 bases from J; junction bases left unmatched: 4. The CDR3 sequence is CASSRSGGDYNEQFF. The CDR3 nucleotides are TGCGCCAGCAGCAGAAGCGGGGGGGACTACAATGAGCAGTTCTTC.

The CDR3 sequence: CASRQASYEQYF. CDR3 nucleotide sequence: TGTGCCAGCAGGCAGGCCTCCTACGAGCAGTACTTC. This chain uses TRBV6-6 with TRBJ2-7; D is uncertain. Germline CDR1 and CDR2: MNHNY and SVGAGI (reference sequence). The CDR3 runs to 12 residues. V was pared by 6 bases and J by 0 bases, with 6 bases between.

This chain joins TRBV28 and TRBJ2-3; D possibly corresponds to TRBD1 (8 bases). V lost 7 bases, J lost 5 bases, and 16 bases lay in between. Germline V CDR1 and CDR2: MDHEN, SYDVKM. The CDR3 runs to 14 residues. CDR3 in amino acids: CASNAQGGKDTQYF. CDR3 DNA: TGTGCCAGCAACGCACAGGGGGGGAAAGATACGCAGTATTTT.